These 18 T cell receptor beta chains came from one sample sequenced in a study of Graves' ophthalmopathy and Graves' hyperthyroidism. From RNA, the CDR3 regions of TCR beta chains were amplified and sequenced. The workflow started with a first-round RT-PCR run with HTBI primers and then moved on to a second-round multiplex PCR. TCRdb re-analysed the multiplex PCR reads in MiXCR, keeping a single row per CDR3 protein. The data contain some 520,000 distinct CDR3 sequences, 14% of them seen just once; the ten biggest clones take up roughly 9.8%. The material sequenced was blood. These receptors were collected from a woman aged 25-40 years with Graves' ophthalmopathy.

This clonotype came up many times. V and J are TRBV12-3 or TRBV12-4 and TRBJ2-5; maybe TRBD1 (5 bases). The V and J ends lost 6 bases and 1 base respectively, with 9 bases between them. This CDR3 contains 13 residues. The CDR3 here is CASSARGQETQYF. The CDR3 DNA is TGTGCCAGCAGCGCTAGGGGCCAAGAGACCCAGTACTTC.

This clonotype was observed a handful of times. This chain connects TRBV19 to TRBJ2-2; maybe TRBD1 (6 bases). CDR1 is LNHDA, CDR2 SQIVND, per germline (reference sequence). The CDR3 covers 13 residues. Trimming took 5 bases from V and 5 from J, leaving 9 bases between them. The CDR3 loop reads CASSHRVTGELFF. CDR3 nucleotides: TGTGCCAGTAGTCACAGGGTTACCGGGGAGCTGTTTTTT.

This clonotype occurred many times. The J gene is TRBJ1-6, the V gene TRBV29-1, with no clear D. Germline assignment: CDR1 SQVTM and CDR2 ANQGSEA. V was pared by 8 bases and J by 8 bases, with 16 bases between. This CDR3 is 13 amino acids long. As DNA, the CDR3 is TGCAGCACAAAAGTGGGTATTGATTCACCCCTCCACTTT. It is translated as CSTKVGIDSPLHF.

The sample holds many counts of this clonotype. This sequence joins TRBV20-1 and TRBJ1-1; D gene ambiguous. This CDR3 is 13 amino acids long. V was shortened by 6 bases and J by 6 bases, with 17 bases between the two germline ends. Germline CDR1 DFQATT, CDR2 SNEGSKA (reference sequence). CDR3 coding DNA: TGCAGTGCCCCTGGGCCCCTAGGCGCTGAAGCTTTCTTT. Protein product: CSAPGPLGAEAFF.

This clonotype was seen a handful of times. An end of the junction differs from the germline gene, which may be a read error. V and J are TRBV24-1 and TRBJ2-2; D is uncertain. The CDR3 totals 13 residues. CDR1 is KGHDR and CDR2 is SFDVKD in the germline V gene. The CDR3 coding sequence is TGTACCACCAGTGATTGGAACACCGGGGAGCTGTTTTTT. It specifies CTTSDWNTGELFF.

This clonotype was recorded many times. This rearrangement joins TRBV12-3 or TRBV12-4 to TRBJ1-5, with unresolved D. The CDR3 runs to 15 residues. The V end was cut by 7 bases, the J end by 2 bases, with 15 bases between. The CDR3 nucleotides read TGTGCCAGCATGGCCTCGGGGTTGGGCAATCAGCCCCAGCATTTT. This codes for CASMASGLGNQPQHF.

This clonotype was detected many times. The chain uses TRBV28 and TRBJ2-2; D gene uncertain. Trimming took off 2 bases at V and 5 bases at J, with 9 bases between the two ends. CDR1 and CDR2 from the germline V gene are MDHEN and SYDVKM. This CDR3 is built from 14 residues. This CDR3 reads CASSLGRVTGELFF. CDR3 in DNA: TGTGCCAGCAGTTTAGGTCGAGTAACCGGGGAGCTGTTTTTT.

The chain carries TRBV5-1 and TRBJ1-1, with 7 bases lining up with TRBD1. The CDR3 totals 14 residues. With V trimmed by 4 bases and J by 3 bases, 6 bases remained unmatched. Germline assignment: CDR1 SGHRS and CDR2 YFSETQ. CDR3 region: CASSRGRWDTEAFF. CDR3 DNA sequence: TGCGCCAGCAGCAGGGGGCGGTGGGACACTGAAGCTTTCTTT.

On this clonotype itself: Mismatch with germline at one junction end may stem from a read error. V gene TRBV30 combines with J gene TRBJ2-7; possibly TRBD1 for D (6 bases). The CDR3 is made up of 14 amino acids. Germline CDR1 reads GTSNPN; CDR2 reads SVGIG (reference sequence). CDR3 sequence: CAWSVLTGSGEQCF. CDR3 in DNA: TGTGCCTGGAGTGTATTGACAGGATCAGGCGAGCAGTGCTTC.

This clonotype was recorded many times. The gene calls are TRBV6-1 and TRBJ2-7; the match to TRBD1 covers 8 bases. Per the germline V gene, CDR1 is MNHNS and CDR2 is SASEGT. The CDR3 has 14 amino acids. V lost 8 bases, J lost 2 bases, and 8 bases stayed unmatched. The CDR3 nucleotides are TGTGCCAGCCGACGGACAGGGTCCACCTACGAGCAGTACTTC. It encodes CASRRTGSTYEQYF.

The sample holds many counts of this clonotype. The J gene is TRBJ1-1, the V gene TRBV7-8; TRBD1 agrees at 9 bases. V trimming: 5 bases; J trimming: 1 base; junction bases outside the gene matches: 5. This CDR3 is 15 amino acids long. CDR1 is SGHVS, CDR2 FQNEAQ, per germline. CDR3: CASSLTGGENTEAFF. CDR3 sequence (DNA): TGTGCCAGCAGCCTAACAGGGGGCGAGAACACTGAAGCTTTCTTT.

This clonotype was picked up many times. The junction departs from the called germline gene at one end, perhaps through a read error. The chain combines TRBV27 with TRBJ1-1; D unresolved. This CDR3 comprises 13 residues. In germline, CDR1 is MNHEY, CDR2 SMNVEV (reference sequence). The CDR3 DNA sequence: TGTGCCAGCAGTTTGAGTTTCGACCTGCCTTGCATCTTT. Protein sequence: CASSLSFDLPCIF.

This clonotype was observed at least ten times. The chain couples TRBV27 to TRBJ2-5, with D possibly being TRBD2 (5 bases). V was cut by 5 bases and J by 0 bases, with 13 bases left in between. The CDR3 sequence is 15 residues long. The germline gives CDR1 MNHEY, CDR2 SMNVEV (reference sequence). The CDR3 region has the DNA TGTGCCAGCAGTCCCCCCGGACTCTACCAAGAGACCCAGTACTTC. Translation: CASSPPGLYQETQYF.

This clonotype was observed a handful of times. The genes are TRBV3-1 and TRBJ2-5; D not resolved. Trimming took 5 bases from V and 1 from J, leaving 11 bases between them. The length of the CDR3 is 14 residues. Germline-derived CDR1 and CDR2 are LGHDT and YNNKEL (reference sequence). CDR3 residues: CASSSPGSQETQYF. The CDR3 DNA reads TGTGCCAGCAGCTCGCCCGGTTCCCAAGAGACCCAGTACTTC.

This clonotype was recorded once. The rearrangement uses TRBV29-1 and TRBJ2-7, with D hard to call. CDR3 length: 13 amino acids. Trimming shortened V by 3 bases and J by 1 base, and 10 bases separated the two germline ends. Germline-derived CDR1 and CDR2 are SQVTM and ANQGSEA. The CDR3 loop is CSVEGYSSYEQYF. CDR3 DNA: TGCAGCGTTGAGGGATACAGTTCCTACGAGCAGTACTTC.

The genes are TRBV4-1 and TRBJ2-7; D gene uncertain. This CDR3 region has 15 residues. Trimming took off 0 bases at V and 5 bases at J, with 14 bases between the two ends. Germline assignment: CDR1 MGHRA and CDR2 YSYEKL. The CDR3 DNA reads TGCGCCAGCAGCCAAGACTCAGCTAGAAGCGACGAGCAGTACTTC. This encodes CASSQDSARSDEQYF.

A note on this clonotype: Just one base apart from a much larger clone, this may be a read error. As the CDR3 is not closed by the conserved phenylalanine or tryptophan, this likely results from a read error. The chain has TRBV4-2 and TRBJ1-5; D is possibly TRBD1 (6 bases). This CDR3 region has 14 residues. Germline assignment: CDR1 LGHNA and CDR2 YNFKEQ. The V and J ends lost 0 bases and 9 bases respectively, with 12 bases between them. The CDR3 nucleotides are TGTGCCAGCAGCCAAGACAGGGGCCCGAGGCCCCAGCATTAT. This codes for CASSQDRGPRPQHY.

This chain uses TRBV7-4 with TRBJ1-2; D remains unclear. The CDR3 is 14 residues long. V lost 5 bases and J lost 4, with 14 bases in between. CDR1 and CDR2 from the germline V gene are SGHVT and SQSDAQ. The CDR3 loop is CASSTPLGVYGYTF. The CDR3 DNA sequence: TGTGCCAGCAGCACTCCCCTCGGAGTCTATGGCTACACCTTC.